A single sample gave rise to the 28 T cell receptor beta chains below, sequenced in a study of blood T cells in healthy people across ages. A sample-barcoded 5' primer and a J-beta primer mix were used in a second PCR of roughly 7 to 11 cycles. MiXCR, applied by TCRdb to the 5' RACE reads, yields one record per CDR3 protein. This sample has roughly 2 million distinct CDR3 sequences; 40% to 55% occur once, and the top ten carry approximately 2.1%. The sequenced material came from blood. Every receptor here comes from a woman aged 40 to 50 in good health.

DNA of the CDR3: TGTGCCAGCAGACTCACAGGGGATATCTATGAGCAGTTCTTC. Amino acid sequence: CASRLTGDIYEQFF. The chain employs TRBV7-2 and TRBJ2-1; TRBD1 matches at 7 bases. The CDR3 extends over 14 amino acids. Germline V gene data show CDR1 as SGHTA and CDR2 as FQGNSA. Trimming at V came to 6 bases and at J to 8 bases, leaving 10 bases not matched to a gene.

This chain uses TRBV20-1 with TRBJ2-5, with TRBD2 matching over 12 bases. V was clipped by 1 base and J by 1 base; unmatched bases: 1. CDR1 and CDR2 from the germline V gene are DFQATT and SNEGSKA (reference sequence). The CDR3 length is 15 residues. This chain's CDR3 is CSARGTSGVQETQYF. DNA of the CDR3: TGCAGTGCTAGAGGGACTAGCGGGGTCCAAGAGACCCAGTACTTC.

The gene calls are TRBV10-3 and TRBJ2-1, with D tentatively TRBD2 (5 bases). CDR3 length: 15 amino acids. CDR1 ENHRY and CDR2 SYGVKD come from the germline V gene. Trimming shortened V by 5 bases and J by 6 bases, and 17 bases separated the two germline ends. CDR3 coding DNA: TGTGCCATCAGTATGGGAGTAGGGTACACCAATGAGCAGTTCTTC. Translation gives CAISMGVGYTNEQFF.

A few counts support this clonotype. The rearrangement links TRBV5-1 to TRBJ2-5, with 12 bases identical to TRBD2. CDR1 is SGHRS, CDR2 YFSETQ, per germline. The CDR3 has 14 residues. V was pared by 3 bases and J by 7 bases, with 4 bases of the junction left unmatched. CDR3 amino acids: CASSSATSGGTQYF. CDR3 sequence (DNA): TGCGCCAGCAGCTCAGCGACTAGCGGGGGGACCCAGTACTTC.

V and J are TRBV27 and TRBJ1-2, with 9 bases identical to TRBD1. Germline lookup yields CDR1 MNHEY and CDR2 SMNVEV (reference sequence). This CDR3 is built from 16 residues. With V trimmed by 5 bases and J by 6 bases, 13 bases remained unmatched. CDR3 amino acids: CASSALEGQGLDGYTF. CDR3 nucleotide sequence: TGTGCCAGCAGTGCTCTCGAGGGACAGGGTCTCGATGGCTACACCTTC.

This clonotype was recorded a few times. The chain uses TRBV7-2 and TRBJ1-5; TRBD1 is a possible D gene (6 bases). Germline V lookup: CDR1 SGHTA, CDR2 FQGNSA. Trimming left V 5 bases short and J 2 bases short, with 13 bases between. The CDR3 sequence is 15 residues long. DNA for the CDR3: TGTGCCAGCAGCAAAGGGGGTTTTGGCAATCAGCCCCAGCATTTT. It specifies CASSKGGFGNQPQHF.

The V call is TRBV4-2, the J call TRBJ1-5, with D unclear. CDR3 length: 15 residues. Germline CDR1 reads LGHNA; CDR2 reads YNFKEQ. The ends were cut back, 0 bases at V and 7 bases at J, with 13 bases in the middle. The DNA of the CDR3 is TGTGCCAGCAGCCAAGATCGCCTAGGCAGCCAGCCCCAGCATTTT. This gives the protein CASSQDRLGSQPQHF.

This chain connects TRBV9 to TRBJ2-1; a weak D match, TRBD2 (6 bases). The CDR3 has 16 residues. In germline, CDR1 is SGDLS, CDR2 YYNGEE. V was pared by 5 bases and J by 4 bases, with 19 bases between. The CDR3 sequence: CASSPLPAGPYNEQFF. As DNA, the CDR3 is TGTGCCAGCAGTCCTCTACCAGCGGGCCCTTACAATGAGCAGTTCTTC.

In this sample, this clonotype turned up a few times. The V gene is TRBV11-2, the J gene TRBJ2-7; D is unresolved. V was cut by 3 bases and J by 2 bases, with 8 bases left in between. The germline gives CDR1 SGHAT, CDR2 FQNNGV. The CDR3 length is 13 residues. This chain's CDR3 is CASSFNEAYEQYF. CDR3 sequence (DNA): TGTGCCAGCAGCTTTAACGAAGCCTACGAGCAGTACTTC.

The chain couples TRBV6-2 or TRBV6-3 to TRBJ2-7; perhaps TRBD2 as D (6 bases). Trimming removed 0 bases from V and 4 bases from J, with 16 bases in between. There are 16 residues in the CDR3. Germline V CDR1 and CDR2: MNHEY, SVGEGT. The CDR3 spells CASSYSGLAPPYEQYF. The CDR3 DNA reads as TGTGCCAGCAGTTACTCGGGCCTAGCGCCGCCTTACGAGCAGTACTTC.

The table lists this clonotype with a few counts. This rearrangement joins TRBV6-6 to TRBJ2-5; 8 bases are a match to TRBD1. In germline, CDR1 is MNHNY, CDR2 SVGAGI (reference sequence). V lost 6 bases, J lost 5 bases, and 14 bases stayed unmatched. CDR3 length: 16 residues. The CDR3 bases are TGTGCCAGCAGCTCCCGCCCGACAGGGGTTGGGGAGACCCAGTACTTC. Amino acids: CASSSRPTGVGETQYF.

The rearrangement joins TRBV6-2 or TRBV6-3 to TRBJ2-5; D is possibly TRBD2 (5 bases). Germline assignment: CDR1 MNHEY and CDR2 SVGEGT. This CDR3 contains 16 residues. V was pared by 2 bases and J by 3 bases, with 16 bases between. CDR3 protein: CASSYREWGVEETQYF. DNA for the CDR3: TGTGCCAGCAGTTACAGGGAGTGGGGTGTGGAAGAGACCCAGTACTTC.

This clonotype was found a few times. This chain uses TRBV5-1 with TRBJ2-7; TRBD1 aligns across 10 bases. Germline assignment: CDR1 SGHRS and CDR2 YFSETQ. The CDR3 loop spans 18 amino acids. V was pared by 0 bases and J by 2 bases, with 11 bases of the junction left unmatched. CDR3 in DNA: TGCGCCAGCAGCTTGGCAGGATCAGGGACAGGGGCAACCTACGAGCAGTACTTC. Protein sequence: CASSLAGSGTGATYEQYF.

This clonotype was recorded a few times. This rearrangement joins TRBV20-1 to TRBJ2-3; D ambiguous. V was pared by 4 bases and J by 6 bases, with 5 bases between. Germline CDR1 is DFQATT and CDR2 is SNEGSKA (reference sequence). This CDR3 has 10 amino acids. Written as DNA, the CDR3 is TGCAGTGCTAAGGTGGATACGCAGTATTTT. Encoded protein: CSAKVDTQYF.

Points on this clonotype: A much larger clone is a single base away; this may be a read error. The chain is built from TRBV6-5 and TRBJ2-7; 9 bases match TRBD1. Germline CDR1 MNHEY, CDR2 SVGAGI. J was trimmed by 3 bases and V by 2 bases; bases with no gene match: 2. The CDR3 length is 14 residues. CDR3 in DNA: TGTGCCAGCAGTTACGGACAGGGGTACTACGAGCAGTACTTC. It specifies CASSYGQGYYEQYF.

This clonotype was observed a few times. The rearrangement uses TRBV4-3 and TRBJ2-1; 13 bases match TRBD2. The CDR3 runs 14 residues. Germline CDR1 reads LGHNA; CDR2 reads YSLEER. V was clipped by 3 bases and J by 10 bases; unmatched bases: 3. The CDR3 DNA sequence: TGCGCCAGCAGCCACGGACTAGCGGGGGCCGAGCAGTTCTTC. Translated, it gives CASSHGLAGAEQFF.

The CDR3 bases are TGCGCCAGCGGGGCAGGGGATCAGCCCCAGCATTTT. Residues: CASGAGDQPQHF. The chain carries TRBV10-2 and TRBJ1-5; D might be TRBD1 (6 bases). V gave up 8 bases and J gave up 5 bases, with 10 bases separating them. The germline gives CDR1 WSHSY, CDR2 SAAADI. The CDR3 has 12 residues.

The chain uses TRBV6-6 and TRBJ2-4; D unresolved. The DNA end is more similar to TRBJ2-5, so the J call may be wrong. This CDR3 is 13 amino acids long. CDR1 is MNHNY and CDR2 is SVGAGI in the germline V gene (reference sequence). The CDR3 region is CASSPPLGETQYF. The DNA for the CDR3 is TGTGCCAGCAGCCCACCCCTTGGGGAGACCCAGTACTTC.

This clonotype was seen a handful of times. V usage is TRBV20-1 and J usage is TRBJ2-1; 7 bases match TRBD1. The CDR3 sequence is 13 residues long. Unmatched junction bases numbered 11, after V lost 6 bases and J lost 9 bases. Germline CDR1 is DFQATT and CDR2 is SNEGSKA (reference sequence). The CDR3 protein is CSALDRIRAEQFF. CDR3 sequence (DNA): TGCAGTGCCCTGGACAGGATCCGGGCTGAGCAGTTCTTC.

This chain joins TRBV20-1 and TRBJ2-1; D is ambiguous. The J call may be incorrect, as the DNA end agrees better with TRBJ2-7. The germline gives CDR1 DFQATT, CDR2 SNEGSKA (reference sequence). The CDR3 runs 13 residues. The CDR3 nucleotides read TGCAGTGCTAGTACCGTCCTTAACTACGAGCAGTACTTC. Amino acids: CSASTVLNYEQYF.

The chain employs TRBV7-9 and TRBJ2-5, with no clear D. CDR3 length equals 15 residues. The V gene's germline CDR1 is SEHNR and CDR2 FQNEAQ (reference sequence). Trimming took 3 bases from V and 2 from J, leaving 13 bases between them. The CDR3 DNA follows: TGTGCCAGCAGCTTCGCGAGTACCGGGCAAGAGACCCAGTACTTC. This translates into CASSFASTGQETQYF.

This clonotype was observed a handful of times. V usage is TRBV27 and J usage is TRBJ1-1; D unresolved. V lost 7 bases to trimming and J lost 1 base, with 16 bases between them. This CDR3 has 15 residues. Germline lookup yields CDR1 MNHEY and CDR2 SMNVEV (reference sequence). The CDR3 DNA reads as TGTGCCAGCACCAAAACGGGGTGGAGGAACACTGAAGCTTTCTTT. Translated, it gives CASTKTGWRNTEAFF.

The chain joins TRBV30 to TRBJ2-1, with a possible D match to TRBD1 (5 bases). CDR1 is GTSNPN and CDR2 is SVGIG in the germline V gene (reference sequence). V lost 5 bases and J 9 bases, leaving 11 bases between the germline ends. The CDR3 is made up of 11 amino acids. This CDR3 reads CAWGARTEQFF. CDR3 nucleotides: TGTGCCTGGGGGGCCAGGACTGAGCAGTTCTTC.

The chain links TRBV6-2 or TRBV6-3 to TRBJ2-3; possibly TRBD2 for D (5 bases). The germline V gene has CDR1 MNHEY and CDR2 SVGEGT. The ends were cut back, 6 bases at V and 3 bases at J, with 16 bases in the middle. The CDR3 is 15 amino acids. CDR3 nucleotide sequence: TGTGCCAGCAGGCACTGGGAGCCTAGTACAGATACGCAGTATTTT. It specifies CASRHWEPSTDTQYF.

This clonotype was counted only a few times. The chain links TRBV20-1 to TRBJ2-1; perhaps TRBD2 as D (5 bases). This CDR3 spans 12 amino acids. Germline values: CDR1 DFQATT, CDR2 SNEGSKA (reference sequence). The V end was cut by 7 bases, the J end by 7 bases, with 14 bases between. The CDR3, as DNA: TGCAGTGGAAGCGGCGTGAGTAATGAGCAGTTCTTC. As protein: CSGSGVSNEQFF.

This clonotype has more than one count but fewer than ten. The CDR3 sequence is CASSYRDSNYGYTF. The CDR3 bases are TGTGCCAGCAGCTACCGGGACAGTAACTATGGCTACACCTTC. The chain has TRBV6-5 and TRBJ1-2; 7 bases are a match to TRBD1. Germline CDR1 MNHEY, CDR2 SVGAGI. With V trimmed by 6 bases and J by 1 base, 5 bases remained unmatched. This CDR3 has 14 amino acids.

In nucleotides, the CDR3 is TGTGCCAGCAGCCAAGCGCAGGAGTTCTCCTACGAGCAGTACTTC. Amino acids: CASSQAQEFSYEQYF. The chain uses TRBV4-2 and TRBJ2-7; D call uncertain. Between the trimmed V and J ends, which lost 1 base and 0 bases, there was a span of 10 bases. The length of the CDR3 is 15 residues. From germline, CDR1 is LGHNA and CDR2 YNFKEQ.

A few counts support this clonotype. The V gene is TRBV7-9, the J gene TRBJ2-3, with D tentatively TRBD1 (6 bases). Germline V CDR1 and CDR2: SEHNR, FQNEAQ (reference sequence). Trimming left V 5 bases short and J 2 bases short, with 11 bases between. The CDR3 is 14 residues long. CDR3 coding DNA: TGTGCCAGCAGCGCCGGGACACACACAGATACGCAGTATTTT. It yields the protein CASSAGTHTDTQYF. Complete variable domain (other parts from reference TRBV7-9 and TRBJ2-3): DTGVSQNPRHKITKRGQNVTFRCDPISEHNRLYWYRQTLGQGPEFLTYFQNEAQLEKSRLLSDRFSAERPKGSFSTLEIQRTEQGDSAMYLCASSAGTHTDTQYFGPGTRLTVL.